This T cell receptor (beta chain) was recorded in a study of shared clonotypes between healthy human individuals. Germline V gene lookup returns CDR1 MNHEY and CDR2 SVGAGI. CDR3 length equals 16 residues. Trimming at V came to 4 bases and at J to 1 base, leaving 8 bases not matched to a gene. TCRdb keeps only in-frame clones here, not all; method: immunoSEQ multiplex PCR. The sample lists approximately 940,000 clones; about 80% were seen once. V and J are TRBV6-5 and TRBJ2-5; 8 nucleotides align to TRBD1. The sequence came from a young man in good health. Sequenced material: memory CD4+ T cells sorted from blood. The subset was: CD45RA-negative fraction. This CDR3 is CASSLYGGTGQETQYF. In DNA form, the CDR3 reads TGTGCCAGCAGTTTATATGGGGGGACAGGCCAAGAGACCCAGTACTTC.